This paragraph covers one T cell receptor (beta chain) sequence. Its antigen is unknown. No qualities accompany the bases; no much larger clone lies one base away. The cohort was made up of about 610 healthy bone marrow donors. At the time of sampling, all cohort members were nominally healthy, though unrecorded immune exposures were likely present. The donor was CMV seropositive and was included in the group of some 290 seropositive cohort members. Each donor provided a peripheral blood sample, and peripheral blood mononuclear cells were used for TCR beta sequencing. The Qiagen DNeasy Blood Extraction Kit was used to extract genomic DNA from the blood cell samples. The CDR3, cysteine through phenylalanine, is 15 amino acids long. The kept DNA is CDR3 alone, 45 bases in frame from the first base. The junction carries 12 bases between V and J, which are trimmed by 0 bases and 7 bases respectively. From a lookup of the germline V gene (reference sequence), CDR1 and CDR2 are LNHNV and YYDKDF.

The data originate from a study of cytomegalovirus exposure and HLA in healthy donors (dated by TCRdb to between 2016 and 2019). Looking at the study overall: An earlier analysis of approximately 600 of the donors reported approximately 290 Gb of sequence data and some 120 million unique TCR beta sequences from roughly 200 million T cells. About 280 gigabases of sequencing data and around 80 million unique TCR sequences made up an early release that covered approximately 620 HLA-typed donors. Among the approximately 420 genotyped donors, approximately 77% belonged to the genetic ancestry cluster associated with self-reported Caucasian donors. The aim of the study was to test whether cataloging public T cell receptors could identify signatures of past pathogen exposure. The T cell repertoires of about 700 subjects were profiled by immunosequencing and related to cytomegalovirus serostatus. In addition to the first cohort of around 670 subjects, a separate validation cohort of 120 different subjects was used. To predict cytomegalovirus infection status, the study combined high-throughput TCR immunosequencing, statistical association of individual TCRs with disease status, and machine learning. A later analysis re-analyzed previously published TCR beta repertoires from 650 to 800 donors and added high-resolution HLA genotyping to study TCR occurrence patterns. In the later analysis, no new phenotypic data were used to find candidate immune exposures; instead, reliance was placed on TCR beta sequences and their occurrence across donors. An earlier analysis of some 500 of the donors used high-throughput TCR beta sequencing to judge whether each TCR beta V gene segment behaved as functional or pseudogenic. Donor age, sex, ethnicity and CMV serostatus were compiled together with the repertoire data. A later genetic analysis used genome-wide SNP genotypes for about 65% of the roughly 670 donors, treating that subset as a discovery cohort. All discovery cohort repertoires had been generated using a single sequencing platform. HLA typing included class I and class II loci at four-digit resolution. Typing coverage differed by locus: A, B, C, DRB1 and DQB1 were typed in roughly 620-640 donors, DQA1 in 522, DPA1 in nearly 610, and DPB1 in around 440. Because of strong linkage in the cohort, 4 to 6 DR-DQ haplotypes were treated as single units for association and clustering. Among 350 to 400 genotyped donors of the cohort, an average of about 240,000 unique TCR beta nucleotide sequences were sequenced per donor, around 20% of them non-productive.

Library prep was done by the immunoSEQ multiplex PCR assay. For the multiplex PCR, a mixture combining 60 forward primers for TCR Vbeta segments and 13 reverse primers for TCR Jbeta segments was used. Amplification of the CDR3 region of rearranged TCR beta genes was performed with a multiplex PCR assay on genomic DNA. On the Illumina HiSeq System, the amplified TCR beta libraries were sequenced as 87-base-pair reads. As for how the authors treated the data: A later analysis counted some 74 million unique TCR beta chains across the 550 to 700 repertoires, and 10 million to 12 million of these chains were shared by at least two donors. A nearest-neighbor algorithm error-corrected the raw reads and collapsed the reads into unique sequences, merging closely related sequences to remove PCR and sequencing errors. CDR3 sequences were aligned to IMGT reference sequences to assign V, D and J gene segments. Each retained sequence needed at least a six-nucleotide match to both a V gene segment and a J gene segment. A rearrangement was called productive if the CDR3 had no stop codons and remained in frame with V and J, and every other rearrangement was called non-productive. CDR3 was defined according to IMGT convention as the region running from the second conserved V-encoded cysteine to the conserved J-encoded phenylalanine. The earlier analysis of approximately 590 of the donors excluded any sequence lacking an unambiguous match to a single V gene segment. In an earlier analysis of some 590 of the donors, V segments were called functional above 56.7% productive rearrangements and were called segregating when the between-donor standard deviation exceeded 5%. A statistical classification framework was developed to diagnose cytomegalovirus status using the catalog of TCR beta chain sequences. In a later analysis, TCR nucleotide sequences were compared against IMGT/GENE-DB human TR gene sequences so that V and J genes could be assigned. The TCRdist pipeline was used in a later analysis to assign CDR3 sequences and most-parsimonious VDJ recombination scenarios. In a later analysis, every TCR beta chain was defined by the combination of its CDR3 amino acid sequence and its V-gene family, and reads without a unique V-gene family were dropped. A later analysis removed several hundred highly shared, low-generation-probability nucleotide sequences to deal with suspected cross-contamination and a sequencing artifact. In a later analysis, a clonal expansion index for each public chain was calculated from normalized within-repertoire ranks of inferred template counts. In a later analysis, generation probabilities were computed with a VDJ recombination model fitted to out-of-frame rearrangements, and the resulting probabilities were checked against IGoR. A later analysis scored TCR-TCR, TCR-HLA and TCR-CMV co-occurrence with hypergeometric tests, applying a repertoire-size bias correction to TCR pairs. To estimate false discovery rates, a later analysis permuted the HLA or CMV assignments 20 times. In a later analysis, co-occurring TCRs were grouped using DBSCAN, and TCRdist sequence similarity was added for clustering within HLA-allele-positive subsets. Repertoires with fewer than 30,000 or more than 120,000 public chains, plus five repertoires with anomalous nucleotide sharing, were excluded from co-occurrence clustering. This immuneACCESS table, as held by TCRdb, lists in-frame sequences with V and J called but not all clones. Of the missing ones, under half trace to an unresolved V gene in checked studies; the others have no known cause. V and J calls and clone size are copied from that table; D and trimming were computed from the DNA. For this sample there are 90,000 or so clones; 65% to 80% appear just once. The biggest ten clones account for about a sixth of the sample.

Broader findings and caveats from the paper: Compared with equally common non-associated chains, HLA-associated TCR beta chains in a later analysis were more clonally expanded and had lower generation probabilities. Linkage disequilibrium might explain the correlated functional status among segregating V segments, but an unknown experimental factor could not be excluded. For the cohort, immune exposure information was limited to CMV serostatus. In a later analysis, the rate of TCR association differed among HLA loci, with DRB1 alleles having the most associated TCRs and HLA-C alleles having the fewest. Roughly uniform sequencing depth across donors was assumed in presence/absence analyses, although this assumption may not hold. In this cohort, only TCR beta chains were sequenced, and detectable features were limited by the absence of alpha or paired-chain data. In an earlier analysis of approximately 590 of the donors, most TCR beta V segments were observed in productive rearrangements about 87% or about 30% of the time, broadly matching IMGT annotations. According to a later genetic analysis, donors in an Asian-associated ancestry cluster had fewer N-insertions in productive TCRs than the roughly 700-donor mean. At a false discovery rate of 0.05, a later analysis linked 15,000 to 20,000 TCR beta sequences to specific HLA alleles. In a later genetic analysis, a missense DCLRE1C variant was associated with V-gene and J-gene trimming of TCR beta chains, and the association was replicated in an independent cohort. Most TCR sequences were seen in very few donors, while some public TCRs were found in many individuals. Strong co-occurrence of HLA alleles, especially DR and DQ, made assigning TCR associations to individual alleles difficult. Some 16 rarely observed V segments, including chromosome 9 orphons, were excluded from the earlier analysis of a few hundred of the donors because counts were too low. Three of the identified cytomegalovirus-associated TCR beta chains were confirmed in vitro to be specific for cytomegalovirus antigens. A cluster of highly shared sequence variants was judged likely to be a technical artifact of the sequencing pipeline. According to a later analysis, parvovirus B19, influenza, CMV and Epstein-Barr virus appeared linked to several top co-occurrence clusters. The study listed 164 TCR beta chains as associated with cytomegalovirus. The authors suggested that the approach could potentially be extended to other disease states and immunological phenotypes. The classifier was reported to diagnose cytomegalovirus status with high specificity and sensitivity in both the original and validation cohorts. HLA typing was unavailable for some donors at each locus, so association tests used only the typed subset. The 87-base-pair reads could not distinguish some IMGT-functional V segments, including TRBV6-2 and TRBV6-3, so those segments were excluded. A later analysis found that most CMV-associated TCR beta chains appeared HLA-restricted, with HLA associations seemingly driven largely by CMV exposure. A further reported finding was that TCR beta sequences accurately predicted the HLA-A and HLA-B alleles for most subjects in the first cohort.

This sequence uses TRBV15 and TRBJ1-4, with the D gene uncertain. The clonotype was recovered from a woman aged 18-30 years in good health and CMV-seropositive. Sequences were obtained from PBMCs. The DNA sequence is TGTGCCACCAGCAGAGAGGGCACGAGTGGTGAAAAACTGTTTTTT. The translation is CATSREGTSGEKLFF.